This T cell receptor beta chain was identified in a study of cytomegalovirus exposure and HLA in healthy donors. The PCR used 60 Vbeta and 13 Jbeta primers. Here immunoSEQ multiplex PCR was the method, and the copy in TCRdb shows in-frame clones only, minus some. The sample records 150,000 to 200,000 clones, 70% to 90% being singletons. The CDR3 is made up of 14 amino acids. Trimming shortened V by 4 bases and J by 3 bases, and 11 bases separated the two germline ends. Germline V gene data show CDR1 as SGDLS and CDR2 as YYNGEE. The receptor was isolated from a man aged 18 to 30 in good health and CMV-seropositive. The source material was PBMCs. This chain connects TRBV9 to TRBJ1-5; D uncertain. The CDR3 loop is CASSTSGVNQPQHF. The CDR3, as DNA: TGTGCCAGCAGCACCTCCGGGGTCAATCAGCCCCAGCATTTT.